Below, 8 T cell receptor beta chains from the same sample are listed, as sequenced in a study of blood T cell repertoires in COVID-19. The repertoire was sequenced with immunoSEQ multiplex PCR; TCRdb's copy has only in-frame clones and lacks some. The sample shows over 150,000 clones, 88% of them seen only once. The sample consisted of peripheral blood. These receptors originate from a man aged 45-65 years who had recovered from COVID-19.

This chain uses TRBV6-4 with TRBJ2-7; 11 positions match TRBD2. CDR3 length equals 14 residues. Germline CDR1 reads MRHNA; CDR2 reads SNTAGT. V lost 5 bases and J lost 6; bases outside the gene matches: 6. The CDR3, as DNA: TGTGCCAGCAGTCCTAGCGGGAGGTGGGCCGAGCAGTACTTC. Translated, it gives CASSPSGRWAEQYF.

The rearrangement uses TRBV5-8 and TRBJ1-6; D may be TRBD1 (5 bases). Germline V lookup: CDR1 SGHTS, CDR2 YDEGEE. The ends were cut back, 1 base at V and 14 bases at J, with 13 bases in the middle. The CDR3 loop spans 13 amino acids. DNA of the CDR3: TGTGCCAGCAGCTTGTCTTGGGGCGAGGCCCTCCACTTT. It encodes CASSLSWGEALHF.

The V and J genes are TRBV28 and TRBJ2-7, with TRBD1 matching 9 bases. Germline loops: CDR1 MDHEN, CDR2 SYDVKM. The CDR3 length is 15 residues. Germline trimming cut 5 bases from V and 3 bases from J; bases unmatched to any gene: 8. The CDR3 nucleotides read TGTGCCAGCAGTGCCGGACAGGGGTTCCTCTACGAGCAGTACTTC. Translating gives CASSAGQGFLYEQYF.

This clone was observed at least ten times. The chain has TRBV9 and TRBJ1-2, with D perhaps matching TRBD1 (6 bases). CDR1 is SGDLS and CDR2 is YYNGEE in the germline V gene. Trimming cost V 3 bases and J 5 bases, with 11 bases left between them. This CDR3 spans 13 amino acids. DNA for the CDR3: TGTGCCAGCAGCGGGGGACACGAGTATGGCTACACCTTC. It codes for CASSGGHEYGYTF.

V usage is TRBV18 and J usage is TRBJ2-5; 8 bases line up with TRBD1. The junction had 8 bases not matched to a gene; V was cut back by 3 bases and J by 5 bases. CDR3 length: 15 residues. Germline V gives CDR1 KGHSH, CDR2 LQKENI. The CDR3 DNA follows: TGTGCCAGCTCACCCACGGCAGGGGGCTTGGAGACCCAGTACTTC. Translated: CASSPTAGGLETQYF.

The rearrangement uses TRBV7-7 and TRBJ2-2; the match to TRBD2 covers 8 bases. J gave up 5 bases and V 5 bases, and 7 bases lay outside the gene matches. The CDR3 contains 15 residues. Germline CDR1 SSHAT, CDR2 FNYEAQ (reference sequence). CDR3 sequence reads: CASSPGTRETGELFF. CDR3 nucleotide sequence: TGTGCCAGCAGCCCCGGGACTAGGGAGACCGGGGAGCTGTTTTTT.

The genes are TRBV7-9 and TRBJ2-5; no definite D call. The CDR3 length is 15 residues. Germline V gene data show CDR1 as SEHNR and CDR2 as FQNEAQ (reference sequence). Trimming left V 5 bases short and J 3 bases short, with 16 bases between. This CDR3 is CASSHLDLAKETQYF. The CDR3 nucleotides read TGTGCCAGCAGCCACCTCGACTTGGCCAAAGAGACCCAGTACTTC.

Remarks on this clone: At one boundary the junction diverges from the germline segment, which might be a read error. This chain uses TRBV27 with TRBJ2-7; 8 bases map to TRBD1. Looked up from germline, CDR1 is MNHEY and CDR2 is SMNVEV (reference sequence). This CDR3 comprises 14 residues. For the CDR3, the DNA is TGTGCCAGCAATTTAGGCCAGGGGGCTGGAGAGCAGTACTTC. Amino acid sequence: CASNLGQGAGEQYF.